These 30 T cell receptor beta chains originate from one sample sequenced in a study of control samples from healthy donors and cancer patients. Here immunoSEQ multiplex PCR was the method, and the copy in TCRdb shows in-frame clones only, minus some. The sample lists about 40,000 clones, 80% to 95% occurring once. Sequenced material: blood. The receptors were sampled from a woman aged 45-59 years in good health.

The CDR3 here is CSVARNRLIDTEAFF. CDR3 sequence (DNA): TGCAGCGTTGCTAGGAACAGGCTGATTGACACTGAAGCTTTCTTT. The V and J genes are TRBV29-1 and TRBJ1-1, with D possibly TRBD1 on 5 matching bases. CDR3 size: 15 residues. Trimming took 4 bases from V and 3 from J, leaving 18 bases between them. Germline V gives CDR1 SQVTM, CDR2 ANQGSEA.

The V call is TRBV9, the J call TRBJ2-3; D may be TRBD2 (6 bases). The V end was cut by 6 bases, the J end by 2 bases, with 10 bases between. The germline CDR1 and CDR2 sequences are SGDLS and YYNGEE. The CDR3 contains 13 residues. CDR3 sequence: CASTAGTTDTQYF. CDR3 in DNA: TGTGCCAGCACCGCGGGGACCACAGATACGCAGTATTTT.

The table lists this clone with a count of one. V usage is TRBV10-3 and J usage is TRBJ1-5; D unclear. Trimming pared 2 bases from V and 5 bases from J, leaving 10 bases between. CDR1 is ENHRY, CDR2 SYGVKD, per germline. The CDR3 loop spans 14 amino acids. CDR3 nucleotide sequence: TGTGCCATCAGTGAGAGAAAGGGATATCAGCCCCAGCATTTT. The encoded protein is CAISERKGYQPQHF.

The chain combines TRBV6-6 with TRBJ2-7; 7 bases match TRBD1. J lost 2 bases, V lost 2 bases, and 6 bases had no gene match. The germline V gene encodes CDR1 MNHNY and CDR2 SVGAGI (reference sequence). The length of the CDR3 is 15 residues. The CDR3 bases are TGTGCCAGCAGTTACGGAGGACAGGAGGCCTACGAGCAGTACTTC. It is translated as CASSYGGQEAYEQYF.

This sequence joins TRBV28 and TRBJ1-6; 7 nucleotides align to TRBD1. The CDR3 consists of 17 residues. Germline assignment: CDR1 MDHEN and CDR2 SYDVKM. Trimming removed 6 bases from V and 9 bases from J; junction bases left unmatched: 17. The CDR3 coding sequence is TGTGCCAGCAGGCACGGGGGTGCCCTCCAGGGGGGTTCACCCCTCCACTTT. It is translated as CASRHGGALQGGSPLHF.

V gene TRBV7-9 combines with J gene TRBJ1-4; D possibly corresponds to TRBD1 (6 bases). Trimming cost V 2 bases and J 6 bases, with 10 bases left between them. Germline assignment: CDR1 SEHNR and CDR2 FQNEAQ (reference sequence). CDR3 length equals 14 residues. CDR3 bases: TGTGCCAGCAGCTTACAGGGGAGGTATGAAAAACTGTTTTTT. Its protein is CASSLQGRYEKLFF.

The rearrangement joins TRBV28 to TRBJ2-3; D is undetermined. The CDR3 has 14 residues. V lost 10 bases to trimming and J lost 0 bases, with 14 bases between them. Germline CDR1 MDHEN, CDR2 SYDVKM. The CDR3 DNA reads TGTGCCACTCGACGCAGTAAGAGCACAGATACGCAGTATTTT. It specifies CATRRSKSTDTQYF.

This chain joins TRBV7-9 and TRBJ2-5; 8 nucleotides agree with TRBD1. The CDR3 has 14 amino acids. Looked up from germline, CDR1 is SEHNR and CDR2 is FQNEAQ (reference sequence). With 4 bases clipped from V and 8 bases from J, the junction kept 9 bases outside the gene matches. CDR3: CASSYSGTGDTQYF. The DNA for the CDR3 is TGTGCCAGCAGCTACTCCGGGACAGGAGATACCCAGTACTTC.

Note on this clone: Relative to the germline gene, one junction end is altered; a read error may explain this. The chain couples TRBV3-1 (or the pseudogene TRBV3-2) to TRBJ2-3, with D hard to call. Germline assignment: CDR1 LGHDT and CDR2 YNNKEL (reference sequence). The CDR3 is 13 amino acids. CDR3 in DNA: TGTGCCAGCAGCCAAGCGGAAATCGGTTCCAGTAATTTT. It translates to CASSQAEIGSSNF.

The CDR3 DNA reads as TGCGCCAGCAGTTCACAAAAAGCGGGCCTCTATGGCTACACCTTC. It is translated as CASSSQKAGLYGYTF. The chain joins TRBV23-1 to TRBJ1-2; D is unclear. TRBV23-1 is an ORF; its function is uncertain. With 5 bases removed from V and 4 bases from J, the gap between germline ends came to 17 bases. The CDR3 is 15 residues long.

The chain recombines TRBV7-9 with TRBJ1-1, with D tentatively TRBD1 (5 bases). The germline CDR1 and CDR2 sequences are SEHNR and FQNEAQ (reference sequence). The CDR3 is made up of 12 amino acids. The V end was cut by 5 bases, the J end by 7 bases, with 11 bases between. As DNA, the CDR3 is TGTGCCAGCAGCACGGAGGGGCTTGAAGCTTTCTTT. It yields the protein CASSTEGLEAFF.

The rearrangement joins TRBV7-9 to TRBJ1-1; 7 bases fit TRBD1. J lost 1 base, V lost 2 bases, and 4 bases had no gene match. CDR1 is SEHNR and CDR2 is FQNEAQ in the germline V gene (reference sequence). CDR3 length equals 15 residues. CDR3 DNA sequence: TGTGCCAGCAGCTTAACGGGACAGCCGAACACTGAAGCTTTCTTT. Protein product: CASSLTGQPNTEAFF.

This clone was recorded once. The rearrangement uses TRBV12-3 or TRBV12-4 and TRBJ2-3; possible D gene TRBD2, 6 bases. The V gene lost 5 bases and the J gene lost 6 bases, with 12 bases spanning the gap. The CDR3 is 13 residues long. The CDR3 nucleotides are TGTGCCAGCAGTCCGGGACTGTCGGATACGCAGTATTTT. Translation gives CASSPGLSDTQYF.

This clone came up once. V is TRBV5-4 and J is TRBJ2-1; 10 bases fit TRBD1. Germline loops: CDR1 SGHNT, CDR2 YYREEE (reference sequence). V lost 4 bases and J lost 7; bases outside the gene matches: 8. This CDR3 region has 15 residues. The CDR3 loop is CASSHGQGGVNEQFF. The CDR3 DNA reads TGTGCCAGCAGCCACGGACAGGGGGGGGTGAATGAGCAGTTCTTC.

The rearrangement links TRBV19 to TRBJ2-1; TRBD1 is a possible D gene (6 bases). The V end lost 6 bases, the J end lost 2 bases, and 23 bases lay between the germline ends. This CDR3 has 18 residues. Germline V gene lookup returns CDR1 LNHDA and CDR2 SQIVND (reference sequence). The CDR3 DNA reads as TGTGCCAGTAGATACCGGGACAACCGTCAAAGGGCCTACAATGAGCAGTTCTTC. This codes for CASRYRDNRQRAYNEQFF. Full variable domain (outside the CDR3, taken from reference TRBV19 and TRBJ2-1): DGGITQSPKYLFRKEGQNVTLSCEQNLNHDAMYWYRQDPGQGLRLIYYSQIVNDFQKGDIAEGYSVSREKKESFPLTVTSAQKNPTAFYLCASRYRDNRQRAYNEQFFGPGTRLTVL.

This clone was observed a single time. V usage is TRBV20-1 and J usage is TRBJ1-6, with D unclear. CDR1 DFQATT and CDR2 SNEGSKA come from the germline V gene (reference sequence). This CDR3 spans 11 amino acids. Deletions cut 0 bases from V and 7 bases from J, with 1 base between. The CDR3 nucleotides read TGCAGTGCTAGAGAAAATTCACCCCTCCACTTT. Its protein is CSARENSPLHF.

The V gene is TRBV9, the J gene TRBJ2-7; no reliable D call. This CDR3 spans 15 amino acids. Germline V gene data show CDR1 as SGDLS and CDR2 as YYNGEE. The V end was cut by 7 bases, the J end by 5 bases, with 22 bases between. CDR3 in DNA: TGTGCCAGCGGCAAAACGGGCGGAACCCCCGACGAGCAGTACTTC. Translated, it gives CASGKTGGTPDEQYF.

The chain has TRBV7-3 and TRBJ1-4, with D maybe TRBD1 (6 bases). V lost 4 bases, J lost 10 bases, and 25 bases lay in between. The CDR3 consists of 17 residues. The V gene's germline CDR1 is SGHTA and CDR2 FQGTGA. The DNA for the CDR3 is TGTGCCAGCAGCTATCGCGGCTGGGGGCAGTGGTGCGGAAAACTGTTTTTT. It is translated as CASSYRGWGQWCGKLFF.

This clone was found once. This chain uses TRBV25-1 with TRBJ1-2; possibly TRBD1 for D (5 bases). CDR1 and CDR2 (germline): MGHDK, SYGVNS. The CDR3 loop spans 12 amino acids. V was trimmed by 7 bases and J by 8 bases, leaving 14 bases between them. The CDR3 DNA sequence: TGTGCCAGCACTGATGGCGGGGACGGCTACACCTTC. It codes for CASTDGGDGYTF.

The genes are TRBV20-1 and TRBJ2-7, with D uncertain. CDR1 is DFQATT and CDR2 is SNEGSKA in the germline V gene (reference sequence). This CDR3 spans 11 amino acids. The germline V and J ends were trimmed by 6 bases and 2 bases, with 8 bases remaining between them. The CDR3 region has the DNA TGCAGTGCCCCCGGAGCCTACGAGCAGTACTTC. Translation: CSAPGAYEQYF.

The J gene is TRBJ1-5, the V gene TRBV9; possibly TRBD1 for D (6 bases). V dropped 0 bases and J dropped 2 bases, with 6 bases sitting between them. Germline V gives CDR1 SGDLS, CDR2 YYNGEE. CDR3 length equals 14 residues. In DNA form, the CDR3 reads TGTGCCAGCAGCGTAGAGGGGGGCAATCAGCCCCAGCATTTT. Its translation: CASSVEGGNQPQHF.

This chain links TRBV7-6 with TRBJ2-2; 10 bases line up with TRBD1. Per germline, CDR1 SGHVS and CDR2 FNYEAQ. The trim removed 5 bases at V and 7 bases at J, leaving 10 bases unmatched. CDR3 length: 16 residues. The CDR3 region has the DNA TGTGCCAGCAGCCCGGGGACAGGGGAAGGTGTCGGGGAGCTGTTTTTT. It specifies CASSPGTGEGVGELFF.

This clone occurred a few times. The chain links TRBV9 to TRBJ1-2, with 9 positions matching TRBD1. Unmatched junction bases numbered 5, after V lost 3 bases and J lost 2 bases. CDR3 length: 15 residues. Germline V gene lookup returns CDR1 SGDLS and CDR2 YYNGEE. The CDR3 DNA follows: TGTGCCAGCAGCGCCCAAACAGGGGGCAACTATGGCTACACCTTC. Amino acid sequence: CASSAQTGGNYGYTF.

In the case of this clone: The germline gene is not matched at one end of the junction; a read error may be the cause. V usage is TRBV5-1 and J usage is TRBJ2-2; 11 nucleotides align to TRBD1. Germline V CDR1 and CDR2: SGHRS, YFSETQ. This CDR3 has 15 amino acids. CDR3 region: CARSAGQGGTGELFF. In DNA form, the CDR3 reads TGCGCCCGCAGCGCGGGACAGGGGGGGACCGGGGAGCTGTTTTTT.

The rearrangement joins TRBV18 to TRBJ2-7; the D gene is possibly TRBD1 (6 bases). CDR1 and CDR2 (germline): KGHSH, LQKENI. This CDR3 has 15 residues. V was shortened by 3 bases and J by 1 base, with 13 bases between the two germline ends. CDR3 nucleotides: TGTGCCAGCTCACCCTCCCGGGACACGTCCTACGAGCAGTACTTC. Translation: CASSPSRDTSYEQYF.

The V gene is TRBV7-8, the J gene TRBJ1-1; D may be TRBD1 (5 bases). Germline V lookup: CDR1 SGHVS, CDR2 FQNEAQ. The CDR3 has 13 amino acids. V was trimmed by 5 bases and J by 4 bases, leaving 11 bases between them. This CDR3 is CASSPGGGTEAFF. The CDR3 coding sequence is TGTGCCAGCAGCCCAGGCGGGGGCACTGAAGCTTTCTTT.

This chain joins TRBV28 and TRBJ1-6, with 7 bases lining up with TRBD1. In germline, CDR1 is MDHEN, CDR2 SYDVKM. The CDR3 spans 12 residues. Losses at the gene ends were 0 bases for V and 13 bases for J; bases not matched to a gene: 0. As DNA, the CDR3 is TGTGCCAGCAGTTTATGGGGACAGCCCCTCCACTTT. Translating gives CASSLWGQPLHF.

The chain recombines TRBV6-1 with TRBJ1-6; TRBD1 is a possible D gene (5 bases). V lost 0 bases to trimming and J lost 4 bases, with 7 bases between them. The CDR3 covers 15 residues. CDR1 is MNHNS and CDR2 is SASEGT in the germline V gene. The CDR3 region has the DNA TGTGCCAGCAGTGAAGCGGCAGGGTATAATTCACCCCTCCACTTT. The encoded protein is CASSEAAGYNSPLHF.

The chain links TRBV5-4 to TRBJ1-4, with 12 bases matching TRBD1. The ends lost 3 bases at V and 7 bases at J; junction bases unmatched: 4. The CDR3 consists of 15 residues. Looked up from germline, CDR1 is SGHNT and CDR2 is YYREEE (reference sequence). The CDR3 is CASSWGQGAREKLFF. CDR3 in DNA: TGTGCCAGCAGCTGGGGACAGGGGGCACGTGAAAAACTGTTTTTT.

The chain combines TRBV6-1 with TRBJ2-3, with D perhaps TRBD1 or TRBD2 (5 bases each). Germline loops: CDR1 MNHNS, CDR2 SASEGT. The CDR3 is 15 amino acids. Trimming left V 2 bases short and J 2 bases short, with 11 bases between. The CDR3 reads CASSETEGPTDTQYF. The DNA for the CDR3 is TGTGCCAGCAGTGAAACAGAGGGGCCCACAGATACGCAGTATTTT.